The sequence of this T cell receptor beta chain was determined in a study of T cell responses to AZD1222 COVID-19 vaccine. Study results and caveats: The repertoires were collected only after the peak T cell response. Once two AZD1222 doses were given, Spike-specific TCR breadth and depth went up. CD4 TCRs associated with vaccination spanned spike, dominating at 160-218 and 743-854.

Measured with immunoSEQ multiplex PCR; TCRdb has only the in-frame clones, and not every one. The repertoire holds 70,000 to 95,000 clones, with roughly 90% as singletons. The CDR3 runs to 15 residues. With 1 base removed from V and 1 base from J, the gap between germline ends came to 10 bases. The germline gives CDR1 MGHRA, CDR2 YSYEKL. For this clone: Its target is unknown.

The clonotype originates from an adult in good health. This chain links TRBV4-1 with TRBJ1-2; no clear D. The sequenced sample was peripheral blood, obtained on day 0 of MenACWY control vaccination. The CDR3: CASSQVRPLNYGYTF. CDR3 bases: TGCGCCAGCAGCCAAGTGCGACCGCTTAACTATGGCTACACCTTC.